The 12 T cell receptor beta chains below all came from one sample that was sequenced in a study of CD8 T cells in ankylosing spondylitis. TCRdb called the 5' RACE reads again in MiXCR, with one record for every CDR3 protein. The profile shows 230,000 or so distinct CDR3 sequences, 20% to 30% of them singletons. Sequenced: blood, either unsorted or a sorted T cell fraction (not recorded which). These receptors all come from a male donor with ankylosing spondylitis or in good health (not recorded which).

Only a few counts were recorded for this clonotype. This rearrangement joins TRBV12-3 or TRBV12-4 to TRBJ1-2, with 11 bases fitting TRBD1. CDR3 size: 15 residues. After removal of 5 bases from V and 7 bases from J, the junction contained 9 bases not matched to a gene. The CDR3 reads CASSTWDRGSGGYTF. The CDR3 DNA reads as TGTGCCAGCAGTACCTGGGACAGGGGGTCGGGTGGCTACACCTTC.

This chain links TRBV9 with TRBJ2-5; D is undetermined. The CDR3 has 14 residues. Germline-derived CDR1 and CDR2 are SGDLS and YYNGEE. With 0 bases removed from V and 4 bases from J, the gap between germline ends came to 10 bases. CDR3 bases: TGTGCCAGCAGCGTAGATTCGACGATAGAGACCCAGTACTTC. This sequence encodes CASSVDSTIETQYF.

This clonotype was detected only a few times. The CDR3 loop reads CSVEGLSTDTQYF. CDR3 nucleotide sequence: TGCAGCGTTGAGGGACTTTCCACAGATACGCAGTATTTT. This sequence joins TRBV29-1 and TRBJ2-3; weak D call: TRBD2 (6 bases). Trimming stripped 3 bases from V and 2 bases from J, with 9 bases between. Germline assignment: CDR1 SQVTM and CDR2 ANQGSEA. The CDR3 consists of 13 residues.

This clonotype came up many times. V is TRBV29-1 and J is TRBJ2-1; D is tentatively TRBD1 or TRBD2 (5 bases each). Germline CDR1 and CDR2: SQVTM and ANQGSEA. Trimming removed 6 bases from V and 7 bases from J, with 13 bases in between. The CDR3 spans 12 residues. The CDR3 bases are TGCAGCGTCGGGGACGGTAAGAATGAGCAGTTCTTC. This gives the protein CSVGDGKNEQFF.

Only a few counts were recorded for this clonotype. V and J are TRBV5-6 and TRBJ2-7; 8 bases agree with TRBD1. Trimming cost V 4 bases and J 3 bases; bases outside gene matches: 6. The CDR3 has 14 residues. The germline CDR1 and CDR2 sequences are SGHDT and YYEEEE. The CDR3 protein is CASSLGQVFYEQYF. DNA for the CDR3: TGTGCCAGCAGCCTGGGACAGGTATTCTACGAGCAGTACTTC.

Many counts were recorded for this clonotype. This chain links TRBV20-1 with TRBJ2-7; D gene ambiguous. The CDR3 consists of 14 residues. In germline, CDR1 is DFQATT, CDR2 SNEGSKA (reference sequence). V shed 0 bases and J shed 4 bases, with 13 bases lying between them. CDR3 sequence: CSARDRSRPYEQYF. CDR3 nucleotide sequence: TGCAGTGCTAGAGATCGTTCCAGGCCGTACGAGCAGTACTTC.

This clonotype has a handful of counts. This chain uses TRBV5-1 with TRBJ2-1; 7 bases align to TRBD1. This CDR3 region has 14 residues. Germline CDR1 is SGHRS and CDR2 is YFSETQ. Germline trimming cut 6 bases from V and 4 bases from J; bases unmatched to any gene: 7. The chain's CDR3 is CASNEQGSYNEQFF. The CDR3 DNA sequence: TGCGCCAGCAACGAACAGGGGTCTTACAATGAGCAGTTCTTC.

This clonotype was counted many times. The rearrangement joins TRBV28 to TRBJ1-1; D may be TRBD1 (6 bases). This CDR3 has 12 amino acids. Germline CDR1 reads MDHEN; CDR2 reads SYDVKM. Trimming took off 9 bases at V and 5 bases at J, with 13 bases between the two ends. The DNA of the CDR3 is TGTGCCAGTCTGATCCAGGGGACTGAAGCTTTCTTT. The encoded protein is CASLIQGTEAFF.

The J gene is TRBJ1-4, the V gene TRBV10-3; D is uncertain. The CDR3 contains 13 residues. Looked up from germline, CDR1 is ENHRY and CDR2 is SYGVKD. V lost 6 bases to trimming and J lost 0 bases, with 5 bases between them. CDR3 residues: CAISGATNEKLFF. Written as DNA, the CDR3 is TGTGCCATCAGCGGGGCAACTAATGAAAAACTGTTTTTT.

This clonotype was observed at least ten times. This chain connects TRBV7-8 to TRBJ2-7; D not certain. V lost 3 bases, J lost 5 bases, and 20 bases lay in between. CDR3 length equals 16 residues. CDR1 and CDR2 (germline): SGHVS, FQNEAQ. As DNA, the CDR3 is TGTGCCAGCAGCTTCATTTCCGGGCGTCGTGAAAACGAGCAGTACTTC. Encoded protein: CASSFISGRRENEQYF.

The sample holds a few counts of this clonotype. The chain recombines TRBV20-1 with TRBJ2-2, with D possibly called TRBD1 or TRBD2 (5 bases each). Trimming took off 5 bases at V and 1 base at J, with 11 bases between the two ends. The CDR3 contains 14 residues. The germline V gene has CDR1 DFQATT and CDR2 SNEGSKA (reference sequence). For the CDR3, the DNA is TGCAGTGCTCATGGGACCCTGAACACCGGGGAGCTGTTTTTT. Translated, it gives CSAHGTLNTGELFF.

Regarding this clonotype: One base away lies a much larger clone, so this may be a sequencing read error. J is TRBJ2-7 and V is TRBV2, with D possibly being TRBD1 (5 bases). Germline V lookup: CDR1 SNHLY, CDR2 FYNNEI. The ends were cut back, 6 bases at V and 8 bases at J, with 11 bases in the middle. The CDR3 contains 11 residues. In nucleotides, the CDR3 is TGTGCCAGCAGAGTCTCAGGGCAGCAGTACTTC. It specifies CASRVSGQQYF.